This TCR beta chain derives from a study of cytotoxic CD8 clonotypes in ibrutinib-treated CLL. Study-wide background: The patients, under 13 relapsed/refractory and around 15 treatment-naive, included 17 who were IGHV unmutated. Outcomes included around 25 partial and 2 complete responses; after median 68 months, roughly 14 stayed remitted and about twelve progressed. Productive templates averaged about 230,000 per sample, and productive rearrangements 94,082.

V lost 1 base and J lost 4, with 11 bases in between. From germline, CDR1 is SGHRS and CDR2 YFSETQ. The CDR3 is 14 amino acids. Clones were read by immunoSEQ multiplex PCR, and TCRdb kept only the in-frame ones, dropping some. The table has fewer than 400,000 clones, about 64% seen once. Investigators sourced approximately 2.1 micrograms of genomic DNA from cryopreserved PBMCs for TCR beta libraries. The receptor was isolated from a human donor with chronic lymphocytic leukemia. V gene TRBV5-1 combines with J gene TRBJ1-1, with D maybe TRBD1 (6 bases). The material sequenced was PBMCs, taken after 36 months of ibrutinib treatment. The chain's CDR3 is CASSLTPGATEAFF. As DNA, the CDR3 is TGCGCCAGCAGCTTGACCCCAGGGGCCACTGAAGCTTTCTTT. Full variable domain (missing parts from reference TRBV5-1 and TRBJ1-1): KAGVTQTPRYLIKTRGQQVTLSCSPISGHRSVSWYQQTPGQGLQFLFEYFSETQRNKGNFPGRFSGRQFSNSRSEMNVSTLELGDSALYLCASSLTPGATEAFFGQGTRLTVV.